The 3 T cell receptor beta chains given below trace back to one sample, sequenced in a study of T-cell reconstitution after alpha-beta-depleted transplantation in children. It was with unique molecular identifiers that the TCRbeta library was prepared. TCRdb itself ran the PCR reads through MiXCR, one entry per CDR3 protein. Of just under 550,000 distinct CDR3 sequences in the sample, about 18% were seen once. The sample was PBMCs from the stem cell graft donor, taken from the stem cell graft. Every receptor here comes from a human donor who donated a stem cell graft to a child with acute lymphoblastic leukemia.

This clonotype occurred many times. As DNA, the CDR3 is TGCGCCAGCAGCCGAACTAGCGGGAGTCCTAGCTCCTACAATGAGCAGTTCTTC. Translation gives CASSRTSGSPSSYNEQFF. The genes are TRBV5-1 and TRBJ2-1, with 11 bases fitting TRBD2. The CDR3 has 18 residues. Germline loops: CDR1 SGHRS, CDR2 YFSETQ. V gave up 4 bases and J gave up 0 bases; unmatched junction bases: 9.

The V call is TRBV5-6, the J call TRBJ2-2; the D gene is possibly TRBD1 (5 bases). V dropped 0 bases and J dropped 4 bases, with 10 bases sitting between them. Germline CDR1 is SGHDT and CDR2 is YYEEEE. There are 15 residues in the CDR3. CDR3 sequence: CASSLETGPTGELFF. Here the CDR3 DNA reads TGTGCCAGCAGCTTGGAAACAGGACCCACCGGGGAGCTGTTTTTT.

This chain connects TRBV5-1 to TRBJ2-1; 8 bases map to TRBD1. This CDR3 spans 13 amino acids. In germline, CDR1 is SGHRS, CDR2 YFSETQ. V lost 3 bases, J lost 9 bases, and 5 bases stayed unmatched. The CDR3 region has the DNA TGCGCCAGCAGCTCGGGACAGGTATCTGAGCAGTTCTTC. Its translation is CASSSGQVSEQFF.